Listed below are T cell receptor beta chains from one sample, sequenced in a study of cytomegalovirus exposure and HLA in healthy donors. This table comes from immunoSEQ multiplex PCR, and its TCRdb copy is limited to in-frame clones, with some not included. The sample comprises roughly 100,000 clones, roughly 80% of which are singletons, and 6.9% rests with the top ten. Sequencing input: PBMCs. These receptors all come from a man in his thirties or forties in good health and CMV-seropositive. CDR3s include the opening cysteine and the closing phenylalanine or tryptophan. The order of the fields is CDR3 protein, CDR3 DNA, J gene, V gene, D gene, clone size. D genes are given only for firm matches. A row's size may be missing; if present it is once, few, many or a size class.

CDR3aa: CASRAVLSEQFF
CDR3nt: TGTGCCAGCAGAGCTGTCCTATCTGAGCAGTTCTTC
j_gene: TRBJ2-1
v_gene: TRBV6-5
d_gene: -
abundance: -

CDR3aa: CASRLTGDTQYF
CDR3nt: TGTGCCAGCAGGTTAACGGGGGATACGCAGTATTTT
j_gene: TRBJ2-3
v_gene: TRBV2
d_gene: -
abundance: -

CDR3aa: CASSEVGQGVTYEQYF
CDR3nt: TGTGCCAGCAGTGAGGTGGGACAGGGAGTAACCTACGAGCAGTACTTC
j_gene: TRBJ2-7
v_gene: TRBV25-1
d_gene: TRBD1
abundance: -

CDR3aa: CASSLGQNRGYEQYF
CDR3nt: TGTGCCAGCAGCTTGGGGCAAAACAGGGGTTACGAGCAGTACTTC
j_gene: TRBJ2-7
v_gene: TRBV5-5
d_gene: TRBD1
abundance: -

CDR3aa: CASSYSGDSPEAFF
CDR3nt: TGTGCCAGCAGTTACTCTGGAGACTCGCCTGAAGCTTTCTTT
j_gene: TRBJ1-1
v_gene: TRBV6-5
d_gene: -
abundance: -

CDR3aa: CAISVEETQYF
CDR3nt: TGTGCCATCAGTGTAGAAGAGACCCAGTACTTC
j_gene: TRBJ2-5
v_gene: TRBV10-3
d_gene: -
abundance: -

CDR3aa: CSAPLLGTQYF
CDR3nt: TGCAGTGCTCCGCTGCTAGGTACGCAGTATTTT
j_gene: TRBJ2-3
v_gene: TRBV20-1
d_gene: -
abundance: -

CDR3aa: CASTGQGRDEQFF
CDR3nt: TGTGCCAGCACCGGACAGGGGAGGGATGAGCAGTTCTTC
j_gene: TRBJ2-1
v_gene: TRBV6-5
d_gene: TRBD1
abundance: -

CDR3aa: CASSPGTGVGGYTF
CDR3nt: TGCGCCAGCAGTCCCGGGACAGGGGTTGGAGGCTACACCTTC
j_gene: TRBJ1-2
v_gene: TRBV10-2
d_gene: TRBD1
abundance: few

CDR3aa: CASSLGTGVREQYF
CDR3nt: TGTGCCAGCAGCTTGGGGACAGGGGTCCGCGAGCAGTACTTC
j_gene: TRBJ2-7
v_gene: TRBV7-9
d_gene: TRBD1
abundance: -

CDR3aa: CASSLEARGFQETQYF
CDR3nt: TGCGCCAGCAGCTTGGAGGCCAGGGGGTTCCAAGAGACCCAGTACTTC
j_gene: TRBJ2-5
v_gene: TRBV5-1
d_gene: TRBD1
abundance: -

CDR3aa: CASSRGHNEQFF
CDR3nt: TGTGCCAGTTCGCGAGGCCACAATGAGCAGTTCTTC
j_gene: TRBJ2-1
v_gene: TRBV28
d_gene: -
abundance: -

CDR3aa: CASSIWTGDQPQHF
CDR3nt: TGTGCCAGTAGTATTTGGACAGGGGATCAGCCCCAGCATTTT
j_gene: TRBJ1-5
v_gene: TRBV19
d_gene: TRBD1
abundance: few

CDR3aa: CASKGSPGGETQYF
CDR3nt: TGTGCCAGCAAAGGGTCCCCGGGGGGAGAGACCCAGTACTTC
j_gene: TRBJ2-5
v_gene: TRBV5-6
d_gene: TRBD2
abundance: -

CDR3aa: CAISGGANYGYTF
CDR3nt: TGTGCCATCAGTGGAGGAGCTAACTATGGCTACACCTTC
j_gene: TRBJ1-2
v_gene: TRBV10-3
d_gene: -
abundance: -

CDR3aa: CASSPGRMVGELFF
CDR3nt: TGTGCCAGCAGCCCCGGTCGTATGGTAGGGGAGCTGTTTTTT
j_gene: TRBJ2-2
v_gene: TRBV7-8
d_gene: -
abundance: -

CDR3aa: CASIPTRQLRNEQFF
CDR3nt: TGTGCCAGCATCCCGACGCGGCAGTTAAGGAATGAGCAGTTCTTC
j_gene: TRBJ2-1
v_gene: TRBV28
d_gene: -
abundance: few

CDR3aa: CASSQPRQGAKTQYF
CDR3nt: TGCGCCAGCAGCCAGCCTCGGCAGGGCGCCAAGACCCAGTACTTC
j_gene: TRBJ2-5
v_gene: TRBV4-1
d_gene: -
abundance: once

CDR3aa: CASSLDSYSNQPQHF
CDR3nt: TGTGCCAGCAGCTTAGACAGCTATAGCAATCAGCCCCAGCATTTT
j_gene: TRBJ1-5
v_gene: TRBV7-6
d_gene: -
abundance: -

CDR3aa: CASSLSGGNTEAFF
CDR3nt: TGTGCCAGCAGCTTGTCAGGGGGGAACACTGAAGCTTTCTTT
j_gene: TRBJ1-1
v_gene: TRBV5-4
d_gene: TRBD1
abundance: -

CDR3aa: CSADGATEAFF
CDR3nt: TGCAGTGCCGATGGGGCCACTGAAGCTTTCTTT
j_gene: TRBJ1-1
v_gene: TRBV20-1
d_gene: -
abundance: -

CDR3aa: CASSFLRGMRGNGYTF
CDR3nt: TGTGCCAGCAGCTTCCTCCGCGGTATGAGGGGGAATGGCTACACCTTC
j_gene: TRBJ1-2
v_gene: TRBV5-8
d_gene: -
abundance: -

CDR3aa: CASSGRGVSTGELFF
CDR3nt: TGTGCCAGCTCCGGCCGGGGGGTGAGCACCGGGGAGCTGTTTTTT
j_gene: TRBJ2-2
v_gene: TRBV18
d_gene: TRBD2
abundance: -

CDR3aa: CASSLAGTLAKNIQYF
CDR3nt: TGTGCCAGCAGCTTAGCGGGCACCCTAGCCAAAAACATTCAGTACTTC
j_gene: TRBJ2-4
v_gene: TRBV7-8
d_gene: -
abundance: -

CDR3aa: CASSVRWGLAGGPTGGLFF
CDR3nt: TGTGCCAGCAGTGTAAGGTGGGGACTAGCGGGGGGGCCAACCGGGGGGCTGTTTTTT
j_gene: TRBJ2-2
v_gene: TRBV6-4
d_gene: TRBD2
abundance: -

CDR3aa: CASSEVAGGYGYTF
CDR3nt: TGTGCCAGCAGTGAAGTGGCAGGGGGCTATGGCTACACCTTC
j_gene: TRBJ1-2
v_gene: TRBV6-1
d_gene: TRBD1
abundance: -

CDR3aa: CASSQFNRGLGEKLFF
CDR3nt: TGCGCCAGCAGCCAGTTCAACAGGGGGCTGGGTGAAAAACTGTTTTTT
j_gene: TRBJ1-4
v_gene: TRBV4-1
d_gene: TRBD1
abundance: -

CDR3aa: CASSFRASGGNTQYF
CDR3nt: TGTGCCAGCAGCTTTCGGGCTAGCGGGGGAAATACGCAGTATTTT
j_gene: TRBJ2-3
v_gene: TRBV7-8
d_gene: TRBD2
abundance: -

CDR3aa: CASSVRGNTEAFF
CDR3nt: TGTGCCAGCAGTGTTCGGGGGAACACTGAAGCTTTCTTT
j_gene: TRBJ1-1
v_gene: TRBV2
d_gene: -
abundance: -

CDR3aa: CASRSQVDYYGYTF
CDR3nt: TGTGCCAGCAGGTCACAGGTTGACTACTATGGCTACACCTTC
j_gene: TRBJ1-2
v_gene: TRBV7-2
d_gene: -
abundance: once

CDR3aa: CASSQINTEAFF
CDR3nt: TGTGCCAGCAGCCAAATAAACACTGAAGCTTTCTTT
j_gene: TRBJ1-1
v_gene: TRBV14
d_gene: -
abundance: -

CDR3aa: CASSLAGGQETQYF
CDR3nt: TGTGCCAGCAGTCTAGCGGGGGGACAAGAGACCCAGTACTTC
j_gene: TRBJ2-5
v_gene: TRBV7-3
d_gene: TRBD2
abundance: -

CDR3aa: CATGTLSNQPQHF
CDR3nt: TGTGCCACCGGGACACTGAGCAATCAGCCCCAGCATTTT
j_gene: TRBJ1-5
v_gene: TRBV2
d_gene: -
abundance: -

CDR3aa: CASEADGAGNEQFF
CDR3nt: TGTGCCAGTGAGGCTGACGGTGCGGGAAATGAGCAGTTCTTC
j_gene: TRBJ2-1
v_gene: TRBV6-5
d_gene: -
abundance: -

CDR3aa: CATSPGTGYTQPQHF
CDR3nt: TGTGCCACCAGCCCAGGGACAGGGTATACTCAGCCCCAGCATTTT
j_gene: TRBJ1-5
v_gene: TRBV15
d_gene: TRBD1
abundance: -

CDR3aa: CASSAQTGNQPQHF
CDR3nt: TGTGCCAGCAGTGCTCAGACGGGGAATCAGCCCCAGCATTTT
j_gene: TRBJ1-5
v_gene: TRBV2
d_gene: -
abundance: -

CDR3aa: CASSQIGGQGYGYTF
CDR3nt: TGCGCCAGCAGCCAAATAGGGGGACAGGGCTATGGCTACACCTTC
j_gene: TRBJ1-2
v_gene: TRBV4-3
d_gene: TRBD1
abundance: -

CDR3aa: CARARSGGDEAFF
CDR3nt: TGTGCCAGAGCCAGATCGGGAGGTGATGAAGCTTTCTTT
j_gene: TRBJ1-1
v_gene: TRBV2
d_gene: -
abundance: -

CDR3aa: CASSQEVRFATNEKLFF
CDR3nt: TGCGCCAGCAGCCAAGAAGTCAGGTTTGCAACTAATGAAAAACTGTTTTTT
j_gene: TRBJ1-4
v_gene: TRBV4-1
d_gene: -
abundance: -

CDR3aa: CASSLDSRQGSGYTF
CDR3nt: TGTGCCAGCAGCTTAGATTCGAGGCAGGGGAGTGGCTACACCTTC
j_gene: TRBJ1-2
v_gene: TRBV11-2
d_gene: -
abundance: -

CDR3aa: CASSQGAYPYEQYF
CDR3nt: TGCGCCAGCAGCCAGGGGGCCTACCCCTACGAGCAGTACTTC
j_gene: TRBJ2-7
v_gene: TRBV4-1
d_gene: -
abundance: -

CDR3aa: CASSLGEKTEAFF
CDR3nt: TGCGCCAGCAGCTTGGGGGAGAAAACTGAAGCTTTCTTT
j_gene: TRBJ1-1
v_gene: TRBV5-1
d_gene: -
abundance: -

CDR3aa: CAISETGMNTEAFF
CDR3nt: TGTGCCATCAGTGAAACAGGGATGAACACTGAAGCTTTCTTT
j_gene: TRBJ1-1
v_gene: TRBV10-3
d_gene: -
abundance: -

CDR3aa: CASSLSGQGASGYTF
CDR3nt: TGCGCCAGCAGCTTGTCCGGACAGGGGGCATCCGGCTACACCTTC
j_gene: TRBJ1-2
v_gene: TRBV5-1
d_gene: TRBD1
abundance: few

CDR3aa: CASSFGGAFGNTIYF
CDR3nt: TGTGCCAGCAGCTTCGGGGGGGCCTTTGGAAACACCATATATTTT
j_gene: TRBJ1-3
v_gene: TRBV5-6
d_gene: -
abundance: few

CDR3aa: CASSLGQGEQYF
CDR3nt: TGTGCCAGCAGTCTCGGACAGGGCGAGCAGTACTTC
j_gene: TRBJ2-7
v_gene: TRBV6-5
d_gene: TRBD1
abundance: once

CDR3aa: CASSQGRVSGELFF
CDR3nt: TGCGCCAGCAGCCAGGGCAGGGTCTCCGGGGAGCTGTTTTTT
j_gene: TRBJ2-2
v_gene: TRBV4-1
d_gene: -
abundance: few

CDR3aa: CASSGRGSETQYF
CDR3nt: TGTGCCAGCAGCGGCAGGGGATCCGAGACCCAGTACTTC
j_gene: TRBJ2-5
v_gene: TRBV5-6
d_gene: -
abundance: -

CDR3aa: CASSDGTTSYNEQFF
CDR3nt: TGTGCCAGCAGTGATGGGACTACTTCCTACAATGAGCAGTTCTTC
j_gene: TRBJ2-1
v_gene: TRBV6-4
d_gene: TRBD2
abundance: many

CDR3aa: CASSPGGDSETQYF
CDR3nt: TGCGCCAGCAGCCCAGGAGGAGACTCCGAGACCCAGTACTTC
j_gene: TRBJ2-5
v_gene: TRBV5-1
d_gene: -
abundance: -

CDR3aa: CASSQAMAQGTEAFF
CDR3nt: TGTGCCAGCAGCCAAGCAATGGCGCAGGGCACTGAAGCTTTCTTT
j_gene: TRBJ1-1
v_gene: TRBV4-2
d_gene: -
abundance: -

CDR3aa: CASSEGPSSGNTIYF
CDR3nt: TGTGCCAGCAGTGAAGGCCCCAGCTCTGGAAACACCATATATTTT
j_gene: TRBJ1-3
v_gene: TRBV2
d_gene: -
abundance: -

CDR3aa: CAIRRDRDTEAFF
CDR3nt: TGTGCCATCAGAAGGGACAGGGACACTGAAGCTTTCTTT
j_gene: TRBJ1-1
v_gene: TRBV10-3
d_gene: TRBD1
abundance: -